The present TCR beta chain was sequenced within a study of shared clonotypes between healthy human individuals. The CDR3 totals 16 residues. V was pared by 5 bases and J by 3 bases, with 17 bases between. The germline CDR1 and CDR2 sequences are SGHVS and FNYEAQ. This table comes from immunoSEQ multiplex PCR, and its TCRdb copy is limited to in-frame clones, with some not included. Of 950,000 to 1,100,000 clones listed, about 70% are singletons. The V gene is TRBV7-6, the J gene TRBJ2-1, with D perhaps matching TRBD2 (6 bases). The TCR originated in a man younger than 35 in good health. Sequencing used memory CD4+ T cells sorted from blood. Documented subset: CD45RA-negative fraction. The CDR3 sequence is CASSLAGGSIYNEQFF. Here the CDR3 DNA reads TGTGCCAGCAGCCTCGCCGGGGGATCAATCTACAATGAGCAGTTCTTC.